The 28 T cell receptor beta chains below all came from one sample that was sequenced in a study of regulatory T cells in long-lasting Graves disease. Arm-PCR with iRepertoire HTBI primers amplified the CDR3 regions for these TCR beta libraries. Using its own MiXCR run on the multiplex PCR reads, TCRdb lists one record per CDR3 protein. The sample includes 550,000 to 700,000 distinct CDR3 sequences, 15% to 20% of them seen just once. The sample's time point: newly diagnosed GD, antithyroid drugs for less than 3 months. The TCR library was made from RNA extracted from PBMCs. The data were also submitted as part of a second study, on T cells in Graves' hyperthyroidism and ophthalmopathy.

The source material was peripheral blood mononuclear cells (PBMCs), sampled at new diagnosis, from a patient treated with antithyroid drugs. The source is a man between 18 and 29 years old with Graves disease.

This clonotype was observed a few times. The chain combines TRBV5-8 with TRBJ1-2; D gene unclear. Germline V CDR1 and CDR2: SGHTS, YDEGEE. V lost 0 bases to trimming and J lost 3 bases, with 9 bases between them. The CDR3 covers 14 residues. CDR3 in DNA: TGTGCCAGCAGCTTGGCCCCGGGTGACTATGGCTACACCTTC. Amino acids: CASSLAPGDYGYTF.

In its sample, this clonotype was seen a few times. The chain recombines TRBV18 with TRBJ2-2; D might be TRBD2 (5 bases). Germline values: CDR1 KGHSH, CDR2 LQKENI. The CDR3 runs 13 residues. Trimming took off 3 bases at V and 7 bases at J, with 9 bases between the two ends. CDR3 sequence (DNA): TGTGCCAGCTCACCGCACCGGGACGGGGAGCTGTTTTTT. Residues: CASSPHRDGELFF.

The chain joins TRBV29-1 to TRBJ2-6; D ambiguous. V shed 4 bases and J shed 2 bases, with 3 bases lying between them. Germline V gene data show CDR1 as SQVTM and CDR2 as ANQGSEA. The CDR3 extends over 12 amino acids. The CDR3 loop is CSVVAGANVLTF. The CDR3 DNA reads as TGCAGCGTTGTCGCTGGGGCCAACGTCCTGACTTTC.

This clonotype was recorded many times. The chain recombines TRBV11-2 with TRBJ2-5; no clear D gene. The germline gives CDR1 SGHAT, CDR2 FQNNGV. Trimming took 1 base from V and 7 from J, leaving 7 bases between them. The length of the CDR3 is 12 residues. CDR3 nucleotides: TGTGCCAGCAGCTTAGCGGATTCGACCCAGTACTTC. It yields the protein CASSLADSTQYF. The whole variable domain, filled in from reference TRBV11-2 and TRBJ2-5, reads EAGVAQSPRYKIIEKRQSVAFWCNPISGHATLYWYQQILGQGPKLLIQFQNNGVVDDSQLPKDRFSAERLKGVDSTLKIQPAKLEDSAVYLCASSLADSTQYFGPGTRLLVL.

This clonotype was seen more than once but under ten times. A far larger clone is just one base off, so this is likely a read error. The V call is TRBV5-1, the J call TRBJ2-5, with D possibly TRBD2 on 6 matching bases. The CDR3 is 12 residues long. Trimming stripped 3 bases from V and 4 bases from J, with 7 bases between. Germline loops: CDR1 SGHRS, CDR2 YFSETQ. CDR3 DNA: TGCGCCAGCAGCTGGGGGGTAGAGACCCAGTACTTC. Translated: CASSWGVETQYF.

In this sample, this clonotype turned up a few times. The chain employs TRBV5-1 and TRBJ2-7, with D possibly being TRBD2 (5 bases). The germline V gene encodes CDR1 SGHRS and CDR2 YFSETQ. V was shortened by 0 bases and J by 2 bases, with 15 bases between the two germline ends. CDR3 length equals 16 residues. CDR3 bases: TGCGCCAGCAGCTTGGTTAGTAGGATCGGGACCTACGAGCAGTACTTC. Translation: CASSLVSRIGTYEQYF.

In this sample, this clonotype turned up a few times. The rearrangement joins TRBV7-6 to TRBJ1-3, with D possibly being TRBD1 (5 bases). This CDR3 has 16 amino acids. Germline V lookup: CDR1 SGHVS, CDR2 FNYEAQ. V shed 5 bases and J shed 0 bases, with 14 bases lying between them. The CDR3 DNA sequence: TGTGCCAGCAGCGGAAGAGGGGAGAGCTCTGGAAACACCATATATTTT. Translating gives CASSGRGESSGNTIYF. Full variable domain (remainder filled in from reference TRBV7-6 and TRBJ1-3): GAGVSQSPRYKVTKRGQDVALRCDPISGHVSLYWYRQALGQGPEFLTYFNYEAQQDKSGLPNDRFSAERPEGSISTLTIQRTEQRDSAMYRCASSGRGESSGNTIYFGEGSWLTVV.

Of note for this clonotype: The junction departs from the called germline gene at one end, perhaps through a read error. The V gene is TRBV20-1, the J gene TRBJ2-1; TRBD2 matches at 9 bases. Germline CDR1 reads DFQATT; CDR2 reads SNEGSKA (reference sequence). CDR3 length equals 16 residues. CDR3 loop: CSARGAGGPFYNEQLF. The CDR3 bases are TGCAGTGCTAGGGGGGCGGGAGGGCCCTTCTACAATGAGCAGCTCTTC.

The rearrangement uses TRBV10-3 and TRBJ2-2; D might be TRBD2 (6 bases). CDR1 is ENHRY and CDR2 is SYGVKD in the germline V gene. The CDR3 is 15 amino acids. The V gene lost 7 bases and the J gene lost 5 bases, with 17 bases spanning the gap. The DNA for the CDR3 is TGTGCCATCATCCCGTCGGGAGTGGCGACCGGGGAGCTGTTTTTT. Translation: CAIIPSGVATGELFF.

The CDR3 loop is CSAVKPSGNTIYF. The CDR3 nucleotides are TGCAGTGCTGTAAAACCCTCTGGAAACACCATATATTTT. The chain uses TRBV20-1 and TRBJ1-3, with no clear D. Trimming cost V 5 bases and J 0 bases, with 8 bases left between them. From germline, CDR1 is DFQATT and CDR2 SNEGSKA (reference sequence). CDR3 length: 13 residues.

This clonotype was seen more than once but under ten times. The V and J genes are TRBV28 and TRBJ2-4; 8 bases line up with TRBD1. Germline V gene sequence: CDR1 MDHEN, CDR2 SYDVKM. The CDR3 length is 17 residues. Trimming at V came to 7 bases and at J to 4 bases, leaving 15 bases not matched to a gene. The CDR3 loop reads CASTDLDRGRMKNIQYF. The CDR3 DNA reads TGTGCCAGCACGGACCTTGACAGGGGAAGGATGAAAAACATTCAGTACTTC.

V is TRBV28 and J is TRBJ2-1, with D possibly called TRBD1 or TRBD2 (6 bases each). The CDR3 covers 14 residues. Looked up from germline, CDR1 is MDHEN and CDR2 is SYDVKM. Trimming stripped 4 bases from V and 8 bases from J, with 15 bases between. CDR3 protein: CASSSRRGTYEQFF. As DNA, the CDR3 is TGTGCCAGCAGTTCCCGGAGGGGGACGTATGAGCAGTTCTTC.

This clonotype was recorded many times. V and J are TRBV15 and TRBJ2-1, with 7 bases lining up with TRBD1. The CDR3 consists of 12 residues. Germline V gene data show CDR1 as LNHNV and CDR2 as YYDKDF (reference sequence). The junction had 0 bases not matched to a gene; V was cut back by 5 bases and J by 5 bases. In DNA, the CDR3 is TGTGCCACCAGCGACAGGGACAATGAGCAGTTCTTC. It translates to CATSDRDNEQFF.

This clonotype was seen ten or more times. The CDR3 bases are TGTGCCAGCAGAAATCCCCCGGGACTAGGGGGTTTGACAGATACGCAGTATTTT. Its protein product is CASRNPPGLGGLTDTQYF. V usage is TRBV6-1 and J usage is TRBJ2-3; TRBD2 matches 8 bases. V lost 6 bases, J lost 3 bases, and 17 bases stayed unmatched. The germline gives CDR1 MNHNS, CDR2 SASEGT. CDR3 length: 18 amino acids.

In DNA form, the CDR3 reads TGTGCCAGCAGCGCTTTCGGGAGCAATCAGCCCCAGCATTTT. This sequence encodes CASSAFGSNQPQHF. The chain combines TRBV9 with TRBJ1-5, with unresolved D. The CDR3 totals 14 residues. The germline gives CDR1 SGDLS, CDR2 YYNGEE. The germline V and J ends were trimmed by 3 bases and 1 base, with 8 bases remaining between them. The full variable domain, its missing parts supplied by reference TRBV9 and TRBJ1-5, is DSGVTQTPKHLITATGQRVTLRCSPRSGDLSVYWYQQSLDQGLQFLIQYYNGEERAKGNILERFSAQQFPDLHSELNLSSLELGDSALYFCASSAFGSNQPQHFGDGTRLSIL.

V is TRBV7-3 and J is TRBJ1-2; TRBD1 might be the D (6 bases). The CDR3 runs to 13 residues. The germline V gene has CDR1 SGHTA and CDR2 FQGTGA. V was cut by 0 bases and J by 14 bases, with 16 bases left in between. This CDR3 is CASSLTSGQTRTF. CDR3 DNA sequence: TGTGCCAGCAGCTTAACGTCCGGACAGACGAGGACCTTC.

This clonotype came up a few times. This chain connects TRBV10-3 to TRBJ2-5; 14 bases line up with TRBD2. Unmatched junction bases numbered 11, after V lost 6 bases and J lost 5 bases. The CDR3 runs to 17 residues. In germline, CDR1 is ENHRY, CDR2 SYGVKD. The CDR3 nucleotides are TGTGCCATCAGCCCGGGGGGGACTAGCGGGGGCCTGGAGACCCAGTACTTC. Amino acid sequence: CAISPGGTSGGLETQYF.

This clonotype was detected a few times. The V gene is TRBV27, the J gene TRBJ1-2; 7 bases align to TRBD1. This CDR3 has 13 residues. V trimming: 3 bases; J trimming: 6 bases; junction bases outside the gene matches: 4. From germline, CDR1 is MNHEY and CDR2 SMNVEV (reference sequence). The chain's CDR3 is CASSFPGGHGYTF. The CDR3 DNA reads TGTGCCAGCAGTTTCCCAGGGGGGCATGGCTACACCTTC.

A word on this clonotype: In this CDR3 the conserved last residue, phenylalanine or tryptophan, is missing, so a read error is likely. The gene calls are TRBV5-5 and TRBJ1-2; D ambiguous. This CDR3 has 14 amino acids. Germline CDR1 and CDR2: SGHKS and YYEKEE (reference sequence). The germline V and J ends were trimmed by 6 bases and 6 bases, with 18 bases remaining between them. This CDR3 reads CASTQAGWSDGYTS. The CDR3 DNA follows: TGTGCCAGCACCCAGGCCGGGTGGAGTGATGGCTACACCTCC.

This clonotype was seen a handful of times. The rearrangement links TRBV20-1 to TRBJ2-2; maybe TRBD1 (6 bases). V was pared by 0 bases and J by 6 bases, with 14 bases between. Germline V gene data show CDR1 as DFQATT and CDR2 as SNEGSKA (reference sequence). The CDR3 is made up of 15 amino acids. The CDR3 loop reads CSARDRGGPAGELFF. CDR3 nucleotides: TGCAGTGCTAGAGATCGAGGGGGTCCCGCCGGGGAGCTGTTTTTT.

This clonotype was counted at least ten times. The chain carries TRBV10-3 and TRBJ1-1; a weak D match, TRBD1 (5 bases). V lost 6 bases to trimming and J lost 5 bases, with 28 bases between them. In germline, CDR1 is ENHRY, CDR2 SYGVKD. The length of the CDR3 is 18 residues. The CDR3: CAIRKFTGSHGGSTEAFF. The CDR3 nucleotides read TGTGCCATCAGGAAGTTCACAGGTAGCCACGGAGGTAGTACTGAAGCTTTCTTT.

This CDR3 reads CASSPAGADTEAFF. The CDR3 DNA reads as TGTGCCAGCTCACCAGCCGGGGCGGACACTGAAGCTTTCTTT. V is TRBV18 and J is TRBJ1-1; D may be TRBD1 (5 bases). Germline-derived CDR1 and CDR2 are KGHSH and LQKENI. The V end was cut by 2 bases, the J end by 3 bases, with 10 bases between. This CDR3 contains 14 residues.

This clonotype was seen a few times. The rearrangement joins TRBV28 to TRBJ2-4, with D tentatively TRBD2 (5 bases). Trimming removed 5 bases at V and 0 bases at J, with 11 bases between. This CDR3 spans 15 amino acids. Germline V gene lookup returns CDR1 MDHEN and CDR2 SYDVKM. The CDR3 coding sequence is TGTGCCAGCAGTCCTACCGGACTAGCCAAAAACATTCAGTACTTC. This gives the protein CASSPTGLAKNIQYF. Filled out from reference TRBV28 and TRBJ2-4, the complete variable domain reads DVKVTQSSRYLVKRTGEKVFLECVQDMDHENMFWYRQDPGLGLRLIYFSYDVKMKEKGDIPEGYSVSREKKERFSLILESASTNQTSMYLCASSPTGLAKNIQYFGAGTRLSVL.

J is TRBJ1-1 and V is TRBV3-1, with TRBD1 identical over 8 bases. V shed 0 bases, J shed 4 bases, and the junction held 13 bases outside the gene matches. This CDR3 spans 18 amino acids. Germline V gene sequence: CDR1 LGHDT, CDR2 YNNKEL (reference sequence). In DNA form, the CDR3 reads TGTGCCAGCAGCCAAGATACGGGGCCAGGGGGCAGGGGCACTGAAGCTTTCTTT. It is translated as CASSQDTGPGGRGTEAFF. The variable domain in full, completed from reference TRBV3-1 and TRBJ1-1, reads DTAVSQTPKYLVTQMGNDKSIKCEQNLGHDTMYWYKQDSKKFLKIMFSYNNKELIINETVPNRFSPKSPDKAHLNLHINSLELGDSAVYFCASSQDTGPGGRGTEAFFGQGTRLTVV.

At least ten counts were recorded for this clonotype. The chain employs TRBV7-9 and TRBJ2-7, with TRBD2 matching over 11 bases. With 4 bases clipped from V and 3 bases from J, the junction kept 5 bases outside the gene matches. Germline loops: CDR1 SEHNR, CDR2 FQNEAQ (reference sequence). This CDR3 region has 15 residues. The CDR3: CASSYLTSGSYEQYF. CDR3 DNA sequence: TGTGCCAGCAGCTACCTCACTAGCGGGAGCTACGAGCAGTACTTC.

This clonotype was detected ten times or more. The CDR3 region is CASSQDRTRWDTQYF. Here the CDR3 DNA reads TGTGCCAGCAGCCAAGATCGGACGAGGTGGGATACGCAGTATTTT. V usage is TRBV3-1 and J usage is TRBJ2-3; D unresolved. Germline V lookup: CDR1 LGHDT, CDR2 YNNKEL (reference sequence). The CDR3 contains 15 residues. The ends were cut back, 0 bases at V and 6 bases at J, with 13 bases in the middle.

This clonotype was seen a handful of times. The chain carries TRBV5-8 and TRBJ1-1; no clear D. V dropped 4 bases and J dropped 11 bases, with 6 bases sitting between them. The CDR3 runs to 9 residues. The germline gives CDR1 SGHTS, CDR2 YDEGEE. The CDR3 DNA follows: TGTGCCAGCAGCCTGGCCGCTTTCTTT. The encoded protein is CASSLAAFF. The full variable domain, with the rest looked up from reference TRBV5-8 and TRBJ1-1, is EAGVTQSPTHLIKTRGQQATLRCSPISGHTSVYWYQQALGLGLQFLLWYDEGEERNRGNFPPRFSGRQFPNYSSELNVNALELEDSALYLCASSLAAFFGQGTRLTVV.

This clonotype came up many times. The V call is TRBV28, the J call TRBJ2-7; D is unresolved. Germline V gives CDR1 MDHEN, CDR2 SYDVKM. The CDR3 length is 11 residues. With 5 bases removed from V and 3 bases from J, the gap between germline ends came to 5 bases. The CDR3 sequence is CASSQNYEQYF. The CDR3 DNA reads as TGTGCCAGCAGTCAGAACTACGAGCAGTACTTC.